This is a list of T cell receptor beta chains from one sample in a study of shared clonotypes between healthy human individuals. Assay: immunoSEQ multiplex PCR; the TCRdb copy retains only in-frame clones and omits some. Among roughly 480,000 clones listed, 79% were seen once. The sequencing input was PBMCs. The source of these receptors is a woman between 40 and 50 years old in good health. Some clones in this sample may be carry-over from other donors' samples. Each CDR3 is given with its conserved first and last residue. A D gene is named only where the DNA matches it firmly. Where a row states a size, it is once, few, many or the class of an expanded clone; other rows omit it.

>TRBJ2-1|.|TRBV6-4|.
CASSPTSYPRHGQFF
TGTGCCAGCAGCCCAACTAGTTACCCCCGCCATGGGCAGTTCTTC
>TRBJ2-7|.|TRBV6-1|.
CASRTGSYEQYF
TGTGCCAGCAGGACCGGGAGCTACGAGCAGTACTTC
>TRBJ1-1|.|TRBV2|.
CASSSRRGGRNTEAFF
TGTGCCAGCAGTAGCCGCCGCGGGGGGAGGAACACTGAAGCTTTCTTT
>TRBJ1-1|TRBD1|TRBV7-2|.
CASSRGWDRGPNTEAFF
TGTGCCAGCAGCCGAGGGTGGGACAGGGGGCCTAACACTGAAGCTTTCTTT
>TRBJ1-5|.|TRBV4-1|.
CASSQWGSNQPQHF
TGCGCCAGCAGCCAGTGGGGGAGCAATCAGCCCCAGCATTTT
>TRBJ2-7|.|TRBV5-1|few
CASSDVGSNEQYF
TGCGCCAGCAGCGACGTGGGGTCCAACGAGCAGTACTTC
>TRBJ1-2|.|TRBV7-8|.
CASSLGQGDYGYTF
TGTGCCAGCAGCTTAGGCCAGGGTGACTATGGCTACACCTTC
>TRBJ2-7|TRBD1|TRBV28|.
CASSLQGVESYEQYF
TGTGCCAGCAGTTTACAGGGGGTGGAAAGCTACGAGCAGTACTTC
>TRBJ1-2|.|TRBV7-2|.
CASSPDSAGWGYTF
TGTGCCAGCAGCCCGGACAGTGCCGGGTGGGGCTACACCTTC
>TRBJ1-2|.|TRBV5-1|.
CASSSEGTKDGYTF
TGCGCCAGCAGCTCCGAGGGGACCAAAGACGGCTACACCTTC
>TRBJ2-2|TRBD2|TRBV10-1|.
CATRAAGNTGELFF
TGCGCCACCAGGGCAGCGGGAAACACCGGGGAGCTGTTTTTT
>TRBJ2-3|TRBD1|TRBV5-6|.
CASSRVFGTGATDTQYF
TGTGCCAGCAGCCGTGTTTTCGGGACAGGGGCGACAGATACGCAGTATTTT
>TRBJ1-1|.|TRBV7-2|.
CASSLDYGTEAFF
TGTGCCAGCAGCTTAGACTATGGGACTGAAGCTTTCTTT
>TRBJ2-7|.|TRBV2|once
CASSLGVGYEQYF
TGTGCCAGCAGTCTTGGTGTGGGCTACGAGCAGTACTTC
>TRBJ2-3|TRBD1|TRBV6-4|.
CASSSTGGTDTQYF
TGTGCCAGCAGTTCAACAGGGGGCACAGATACGCAGTATTTT
>TRBJ2-7|.|TRBV5-1|once
CASNPQAGHYEQYF
TGCGCCAGCAATCCACAAGCGGGACACTACGAGCAGTACTTC
>TRBJ2-7|TRBD1|TRBV7-9|.
CASRRTGDSYEQYF
TGTGCCAGCAGACGGACAGGGGACTCCTACGAGCAGTACTTC
>TRBJ2-1|.|TRBV5-1|.
CASSSGVGTSPSYNEQFF
TGCGCCAGCAGCTCTGGTGTAGGGACTTCCCCCTCCTACAATGAGCAGTTCTTC
>TRBJ2-7|TRBD2|TRBV5-4|.
CASSLGTSGTYEQYF
TGTGCCAGCAGCCTAGGGACTAGCGGGACTTACGAGCAGTACTTC
>TRBJ2-3|.|TRBV7-2|.
CASSLVGTSTDTQYF
TGTGCCAGCAGCTTAGTCGGGACGAGCACAGATACGCAGTATTTT
>TRBJ2-2|TRBD2|TRBV27|.
CASSPGTSGGTGELFF
TGTGCCAGCAGTCCAGGGACTAGCGGGGGGACCGGGGAGCTGTTTTTT
>TRBJ2-1|TRBD2|TRBV13|once
CASSLGGLAGHNEQFF
TGTGCCAGCAGCTTAGGGGGACTAGCGGGCCACAATGAGCAGTTCTTC
>TRBJ2-1|.|TRBV2|few
CASSQMQGSNNEQFF
TGTGCCAGCAGCCAAATGCAGGGGAGCAACAATGAGCAGTTCTTC
>TRBJ2-1|.|TRBV4-1|.
CASSPLSIGSYNEQFF
TGCGCCAGCAGCCCCCTTTCCATCGGCTCCTACAATGAGCAGTTCTTC
>TRBJ2-1|TRBD1|TRBV19|.
CASRPQGAAYNEQFF
TGTGCCAGTAGGCCCCAGGGGGCGGCCTACAATGAGCAGTTCTTC
>TRBJ2-5|TRBD1|TRBV18|.
CASSPNRGETQYF
TGTGCCAGCTCACCGAACAGGGGGGAGACCCAGTACTTC
>TRBJ2-7|.|TRBV27|.
CASSFGYEQYF
TGTGCCAGCAGTTTTGGATACGAGCAGTACTTC
>TRBJ1-6|.|TRBV10-2|.
CASQTTAFYNSPLHF
TGCGCCAGCCAGACGACGGCCTTTTATAATTCACCCCTCCACTTT
>TRBJ2-1|TRBD1|TRBV5-1|.
CASSQRQGSNEQFF
TGCGCCAGCAGCCAGAGACAGGGATCCAATGAGCAGTTCTTC
>TRBJ2-3|.|TRBV7-3|.
CASSYGTARTDTQYF
TGTGCCAGCAGCTACGGGACGGCCCGCACAGATACGCAGTATTTT
>TRBJ2-4|.|TRBV30|.
CAWSVTGANIQYF
TGTGCCTGGAGTGTTACGGGGGCAAACATTCAGTACTTC
>TRBJ1-2|TRBD1|TRBV19|once
CASSPRQGGGYTF
TGTGCCAGTAGTCCCCGACAGGGAGGTGGCTACACCTTC
>TRBJ2-1|.|TRBV4-3|.
CASSQDWGEQFF
TGCGCCAGCAGCCAAGATTGGGGTGAGCAGTTCTTC
>TRBJ2-6|.|TRBV11-2|.
CASSLGLANVLTF
TGTGCCAGCAGCTTGGGTTTAGCCAACGTCCTGACTTTC
>TRBJ1-1|.|TRBV7-8|.
CASSPQQGLNTEAFF
TGTGCCAGCAGTCCCCAACAGGGCTTGAACACTGAAGCTTTCTTT
>TRBJ1-3|.|TRBV28|.
CASSLPSSGNTIYF
TGTGCCAGCAGTTTGCCGAGCTCTGGAAACACCATATATTTT
>TRBJ2-7|TRBD1|TRBV28|.
CASSSQGIEQYF
TGTGCCAGCAGTTCACAGGGGATTGAGCAGTACTTC
>TRBJ2-1|TRBD1|TRBV5-1|.
CASSYGQDYNEQFF
TGCGCCAGCAGCTACGGACAGGACTACAATGAGCAGTTCTTC
>TRBJ2-1|.|TRBV18|.
CASSQQGSHNEQFF
TGTGCCAGCTCACAGCAGGGCTCCCACAATGAGCAGTTCTTC
>TRBJ2-1|.|TRBV7-9|.
CASSLQGSDNEQFF
TGTGCCAGCAGCTTACAGGGAAGTGACAATGAGCAGTTCTTC
>TRBJ2-7|.|TRBV27|.
CASSLGLFYEQYF
TGTGCCAGCAGTTTGGGCCTCTTTTACGAGCAGTACTTC
>TRBJ1-1|TRBD1|TRBV7-9|.
CASSLDRETHRAFF
TGTGCCAGCAGTCTGGACAGGGAGACGCACCGAGCTTTCTTT
>TRBJ2-7|TRBD2|TRBV6-1|.
CASSEGLATSYEQYF
TGTGCCAGCAGTGAGGGACTAGCAACCTCCTACGAGCAGTACTTC
>TRBJ2-6|.|TRBV27|.
CASSLQGTGANVLTF
TGTGCCAGCAGTTTACAGGGTACGGGGGCCAACGTCCTGACTTTC
>TRBJ2-1|TRBD2|TRBV10-1|.
CASIEAGGPPFF
TGCGCCAGCATCGAAGCGGGAGGGCCTCCGTTCTTC
>TRBJ1-1|TRBD1|TRBV7-9|many
CASSLAGQDQAFF
TGTGCCAGCAGCTTAGCGGGACAGGACCAAGCTTTCTTT
>TRBJ2-5|.|TRBV18|few
CASSDRPQETQYF
TGTGCCAGCTCAGACAGACCCCAAGAGACCCAGTACTTC
>TRBJ1-4|.|TRBV19|.
CASTAEKLFF
TGTGCCAGTACGGCTGAAAAACTGTTTTTT
>TRBJ2-7|TRBD2|TRBV14|.
CASSHLGASGSGYEQYF
TGTGCCAGCAGCCACCTGGGGGCTAGCGGGAGTGGTTATGAGCAGTACTTC
>TRBJ2-6|.|TRBV27|.
CASSLGFSGANVLTF
TGTGCCAGCAGTTTAGGTTTTTCTGGGGCCAACGTCCTGACTTTC
>TRBJ1-2|TRBD1|TRBV7-3|.
CASSPGPSGQGDYGYTF
TGTGCCAGCAGCCCCGGGCCCTCGGGGCAGGGGGACTATGGCTACACCTTC
>TRBJ1-3|.|TRBV5-1|.
CASSLGVSGNTIYF
TGCGCCAGCAGCCTGGGCGTCTCTGGAAACACCATATATTTT
>TRBJ1-2|TRBD1|TRBV7-2|.
CASSLTTGSTYGYTF
TGTGCCAGCAGCCTTACGACAGGGTCTACCTATGGCTACACCTTC